The present T cell receptor beta chain was sequenced within a study of OX40 agonist ivuxolimab in advanced cancers. Study-wide results and limits: CD8+ T cells (on average) carried more expanded clones than CD4+ T cells.

The CDR3 is 15 residues long. Germline CDR1 and CDR2: KGHSH and LQKENI. V was pared by 3 bases and J by 4 bases, with 6 bases of the junction left unmatched. Concerning this clone itself: The antigen is not known.

Sequenced by immunoSEQ multiplex PCR; TCRdb stores in-frame clones only, minus some. The sample shows tens of thousands of clones, around 83% of them seen only once. This material consisted of CD4+ or CD8+ T cells sorted from blood, taken in a trial of the OX40 agonist ivuxolimab. This chain connects TRBV18 to TRBJ2-3, with 8 nucleotides matching TRBD1. The origin of this receptor is an adult with an advanced solid tumor such as melanoma, head and neck, liver or kidney cancer. The CDR3 coding sequence is TGTGCCAGCTCACCCGGACAGGGTGACGCAGATACGCAGTATTTT. The encoded protein is CASSPGQGDADTQYF.